The clone carrying this T cell receptor (beta chain) has at least ten counts. Antigen specificity is unknown. Germline loops: CDR1 SGHDT, CDR2 YYEEEE. This CDR3 comprises 15 residues. Trimming cost V 0 bases and J 3 bases; bases outside gene matches: 2. From RNA transcripts, TCR beta CDR3 regions were amplified. HTBI primers were employed in a first-round RT-PCR of the TCR CDR3. In TCRdb, the multiplex PCR reads were re-called with MiXCR into one record per CDR3 protein. The table has fewer than 450,000 distinct CDR3 sequences, roughly an eighth seen once; the top ten hold 28%. This specimen belongs to a study of T cells in Graves' hyperthyroidism and ophthalmopathy. Study results and caveats: Blood also carried most thyroid clonotypes expanded above 0.001.

This receptor was taken from a man in his forties or fifties with Graves' ophthalmopathy. The chain carries TRBV5-6 and TRBJ2-3; 9 nucleotides agree with TRBD2. Sequenced input: blood. This chain's CDR3 is CASSLVAGGTDTQYF. CDR3 sequence (DNA): TGTGCCAGCAGCTTGGTCGCGGGAGGGACAGATACGCAGTATTTT.